Presented here are 27 T cell receptor beta chains from one specimen sequenced in a study of cytotoxic CD8 clonotypes in ibrutinib-treated CLL. TCRdb's table, derived via immunoSEQ multiplex PCR, lists solely in-frame clones and lacks some. In the table there are roughly 160,000 clones, roughly 80% of which are singletons. Sequenced here: PBMCs, sampled after 24 months of ibrutinib treatment. These receptors were collected from a human donor with chronic lymphocytic leukemia.

This chain joins TRBV7-3 and TRBJ1-2; TRBD1 is a possible D gene (5 bases). The germline V gene encodes CDR1 SGHTA and CDR2 FQGTGA. V lost 2 bases, J lost 4 bases, and 14 bases lay in between. CDR3 size: 15 residues. In DNA, the CDR3 is TGTGCCAGCAGCTTATCGAGGGGTGCTGCCTATGGCTACACCTTC. Translating gives CASSLSRGAAYGYTF.

The gene calls are TRBV28 and TRBJ1-2; the D is unclear. V was clipped by 7 bases and J by 3 bases, with 18 bases between them. CDR1 and CDR2 from the germline V gene are MDHEN and SYDVKM. CDR3 length equals 15 residues. The CDR3 spells CASISKIGEDYGYTF. CDR3 sequence (DNA): TGTGCCAGCATCTCCAAGATCGGGGAGGACTATGGCTACACCTTC.

The CDR3 spells CASSPGGGQGEQFF. CDR3 nucleotides: TGTGCCAGCAGCCCGGGAGGGGGACAAGGGGAGCAGTTCTTC. The V call is TRBV11-3, the J call TRBJ2-1; 8 positions match TRBD2. The junction had 10 bases not matched to a gene; V was cut back by 5 bases and J by 10 bases. The germline V gene encodes CDR1 SGHNT and CDR2 YENEEA. There are 14 residues in the CDR3.

The chain has TRBV19 and TRBJ1-1, with 9 bases lining up with TRBD1. Germline CDR1 and CDR2: LNHDA and SQIVND (reference sequence). V was pared by 10 bases and J by 7 bases, with 10 bases of the junction left unmatched. The CDR3 consists of 13 residues. The CDR3 DNA reads TGTGCCACCCCGGGACAGGGATTAAATGAAGCTTTCTTT. Its translation is CATPGQGLNEAFF.

The chain carries TRBV7-2 and TRBJ1-5; tentatively, D is TRBD1 (6 bases). The germline gives CDR1 SGHTA, CDR2 FQGNSA. V lost 5 bases and J lost 3, with 11 bases in between. The CDR3 has 14 residues. CDR3 in amino acids: CASSPGAPNQPQHF. The CDR3 DNA is TGTGCCAGCAGCCCGGGGGCTCCCAATCAGCCCCAGCATTTT.

This clone was counted between two and nine times. The V call is TRBV19, the J call TRBJ1-5, with TRBD1 as a possible D gene (6 bases). The CDR3 is 17 amino acids. Germline assignment: CDR1 LNHDA and CDR2 SQIVND (reference sequence). V was shortened by 7 bases and J by 0 bases, with 19 bases between the two germline ends. The CDR3 spells CASKEDSGQLSNQPQHF. CDR3 coding DNA: TGTGCCAGTAAAGAAGATTCGGGACAACTTAGCAATCAGCCCCAGCATTTT.

The genes are TRBV18 and TRBJ2-5, with D perhaps TRBD2 (5 bases). Germline loops: CDR1 KGHSH, CDR2 LQKENI. The CDR3 extends over 13 amino acids. Trimming cost V 2 bases and J 4 bases, with 8 bases left between them. CDR3 amino acids: CASSPGSRETQYF. The CDR3 DNA sequence: TGTGCCAGCTCACCAGGGAGTCGAGAGACCCAGTACTTC.

V and J are TRBV9 and TRBJ1-2; TRBD1 aligns across 12 bases. The CDR3 totals 16 residues. Germline V gene data show CDR1 as SGDLS and CDR2 as YYNGEE. V was clipped by 3 bases and J by 6 bases; unmatched bases: 9. In nucleotides, the CDR3 is TGTGCCAGCAGCGCGAGAACCGGGACAGGGGGCCATGGCTACACCTTC. It translates to CASSARTGTGGHGYTF.

The chain links TRBV21-1 to TRBJ2-2; the table names TRBD1, a call not compared with the DNA. TRBV21-1 constitutes a pseudogene. This CDR3 is 15 amino acids long. Written as DNA, the CDR3 is TGTGCCAGCAGCACAAGACAGGGGGCAGCCGGGGAGCTGTTTTTT. This gives the protein CASSTRQGAAGELFF.

The V call is TRBV7-3, the J call TRBJ2-4, with 7 bases aligning to TRBD1. The CDR3 has 17 amino acids. Germline CDR1 is SGHTA and CDR2 is FQGTGA. With V trimmed by 1 base and J by 2 bases, 8 bases remained unmatched. The CDR3 region has the DNA TGTGCCAGCAGCTTAATTGCAGAGGGGGCGCCCAAAAACATTCAGTACTTC. It is translated as CASSLIAEGAPKNIQYF. The whole variable domain, filled in from reference TRBV7-3 and TRBJ2-4, reads GAGVSQTPSNKVTEKGKYVELRCDPISGHTALYWYRQSLGQGPEFLIYFQGTGAADDSGLPNDRFFAVRPEGSVSTLKIQRTERGDSAVYLCASSLIAEGAPKNIQYFGAGTRLSVL.

The chain links TRBV6-5 to TRBJ1-2; TRBD1 is a possible D gene (6 bases). V lost 5 bases to trimming and J lost 8 bases, with 15 bases between them. CDR3 length: 13 amino acids. Germline V CDR1 and CDR2: MNHEY, SVGAGI. CDR3 residues: CASSPRGDRGYTF. The CDR3 coding sequence is TGTGCCAGCAGTCCGCGGGGCGACAGGGGCTACACCTTC.

The CDR3 reads CASSPGEVNYGYTF. For the CDR3, the DNA is TGTGCCAGCAGCCCGGGGGAGGTCAACTATGGCTACACCTTC. The rearrangement links TRBV7-8 to TRBJ1-2; TRBD1 is a possible D gene (5 bases). CDR1 and CDR2 (germline): SGHVS, FQNEAQ. The CDR3 loop spans 14 amino acids. Trimming stripped 5 bases from V and 2 bases from J, with 12 bases between.

The chain has TRBV6-1 and TRBJ1-1, with 7 bases identical to TRBD1. V gave up 10 bases and J gave up 6 bases; unmatched junction bases: 8. Germline V gene lookup returns CDR1 MNHNS and CDR2 SASEGT. The CDR3 consists of 12 residues. The CDR3 region is CATRQGVAEAFF. The CDR3 DNA follows: TGTGCCACCAGACAGGGAGTGGCTGAAGCTTTCTTT.

The sample holds one count of this clone. The chain combines TRBV7-7 with TRBJ2-3, with D possibly TRBD1 on 7 matching bases. The germline V and J ends were trimmed by 5 bases and 3 bases, with 15 bases remaining between them. The length of the CDR3 is 15 residues. Germline lookup yields CDR1 SSHAT and CDR2 FNYEAQ (reference sequence). The CDR3: CASSPGGTATDTQYF. The CDR3, as DNA: TGTGCCAGCAGCCCAGGCGGGACAGCAACAGATACGCAGTATTTT.

About this clone: The same CDR3 is also encoded by other DNA sequences in this sample. The chain uses TRBV9 and TRBJ2-7; 9 bases align to TRBD1. The V segment lost 3 bases and the J segment 2 bases; nucleotides outside the gene matches: 0. From germline, CDR1 is SGDLS and CDR2 YYNGEE. The CDR3 contains 13 residues. CDR3 DNA: TGTGCCAGCAGCGGACAGGGGGCCTACGAGCAGTACTTC. This sequence encodes CASSGQGAYEQYF.

The chain links TRBV18 to TRBJ1-3; D is unclear. Trimming took 5 bases from V and 0 from J, leaving 14 bases between them. The V gene's germline CDR1 is KGHSH and CDR2 LQKENI. The CDR3 loop spans 16 amino acids. CDR3 in DNA: TGTGCCAGCTCAGACCCCGGACGGGACTCTGGAAACACCATATATTTT. Protein sequence: CASSDPGRDSGNTIYF. The full variable domain, with the rest looked up from reference TRBV18 and TRBJ1-3, is NAGVMQNPRHLVRRRGQEARLRCSPMKGHSHVYWYRQLPEEGLKFMVYLQKENIIDESGMPKERFSAEFPKEGPSILRIQQVVRGDSAAYFCASSDPGRDSGNTIYFGEGSWLTVV.

This chain's CDR3 is CASSFGEEYEQYF. As DNA, the CDR3 is TGTGCCAGCAGCTTTGGAGAGGAGTACGAGCAGTACTTC. This sequence joins TRBV11-3 and TRBJ2-7; no clear D. The germline CDR1 and CDR2 sequences are SGHNT and YENEEA. The V end was cut by 3 bases, the J end by 4 bases, with 10 bases between. The CDR3 spans 13 residues.

This clone appeared once. The chain has TRBV27 and TRBJ2-7; D not resolved. The CDR3 is 11 residues long. CDR1 MNHEY and CDR2 SMNVEV come from the germline V gene (reference sequence). Trimming cost V 8 bases and J 2 bases, with 7 bases left between them. CDR3 residues: CASVGAYEQYF. CDR3 bases: TGTGCCAGCGTCGGTGCCTACGAGCAGTACTTC.

The chain uses TRBV4-2 and TRBJ1-3, with D possibly TRBD1 on 5 matching bases. Trimming left V 6 bases short and J 4 bases short, with 19 bases between. Looked up from germline, CDR1 is LGHNA and CDR2 is YNFKEQ. This CDR3 spans 16 amino acids. DNA of the CDR3: TGTGCCAGCAGTCCTATAGGGGTCGTGGGGGGAAACACCATATATTTT. Protein: CASSPIGVVGGNTIYF.

The J gene is TRBJ1-1, the V gene TRBV15, with D uncertain. The ends were cut back, 0 bases at V and 4 bases at J, with 9 bases in the middle. The CDR3 is 14 residues long. Germline CDR1 and CDR2: LNHNV and YYDKDF (reference sequence). Here the CDR3 reads CATSRDYSSTEAFF. CDR3 in DNA: TGTGCCACCAGCAGAGACTACAGTAGCACTGAAGCTTTCTTT.

This rearrangement joins TRBV5-4 to TRBJ2-7; 11 positions match TRBD2. The CDR3 has 15 amino acids. CDR1 SGHNT and CDR2 YYREEE come from the germline V gene (reference sequence). The junction had 6 bases not matched to a gene; V was cut back by 3 bases and J by 4 bases. DNA for the CDR3: TGTGCCAGCAGCTCACCGGGACTAGCGGTATACGAGCAGTACTTC. This translates into CASSSPGLAVYEQYF.

J is TRBJ2-7 and V is TRBV4-1, with 9 bases fitting TRBD2. Germline V gives CDR1 MGHRA, CDR2 YSYEKL. The CDR3 consists of 15 residues. V lost 1 base and J lost 2; bases outside the gene matches: 3. The DNA of the CDR3 is TGCGCCAGCAGCCAAGGGGCGGGGGGGCCCTACGAGCAGTACTTC. Its protein product is CASSQGAGGPYEQYF.

As to this clone: The sample carries other DNA sequences with the same CDR3. CDR3 sequence: CASSLTGGNYGYTF. CDR3 nucleotides: TGTGCCAGCAGCTTAACAGGGGGTAACTATGGCTACACCTTC. V is TRBV7-3 and J is TRBJ1-2; weak D call: TRBD1 (6 bases). The CDR3 is made up of 14 amino acids. Trimming took 0 bases from V and 1 from J, leaving 6 bases between them. Per germline, CDR1 SGHTA and CDR2 FQGTGA.

The V gene is TRBV11-3, the J gene TRBJ1-2; D is possibly TRBD1 (5 bases). From germline, CDR1 is SGHNT and CDR2 YENEEA. The ends were cut back, 7 bases at V and 5 bases at J, with 20 bases in the middle. This CDR3 contains 15 residues. The CDR3 DNA reads as TGTGCCAGCATCTCTAAATCGGGGGACGTTTATGGCTACACCTTC. This translates into CASISKSGDVYGYTF.

This sequence joins TRBV15 and TRBJ2-7; TRBD1 agrees at 11 bases. Germline V lookup: CDR1 LNHNV, CDR2 YYDKDF (reference sequence). Trimming at V came to 3 bases and at J to 3 bases, leaving 1 base not matched to a gene. The CDR3 is 14 residues long. CDR3 sequence: CATSRGQGVYEQYF. CDR3 DNA: TGTGCCACCAGCAGGGGACAGGGGGTCTACGAGCAGTACTTC.

This sequence joins TRBV5-1 and TRBJ1-5; possibly TRBD1 for D (6 bases). Trimming left V 1 base short and J 1 base short, with 12 bases between. The CDR3 spans 16 residues. CDR1 and CDR2 from the germline V gene are SGHRS and YFSETQ. CDR3: CASSLRPGTSNQPQHF. The CDR3 nucleotides read TGCGCCAGCAGCTTGAGACCCGGGACAAGCAATCAGCCCCAGCATTTT.

The chain recombines TRBV5-1 with TRBJ1-5, with D maybe TRBD1 (5 bases). The CDR3 covers 15 residues. V dropped 0 bases and J dropped 6 bases, with 13 bases sitting between them. The germline V gene has CDR1 SGHRS and CDR2 YFSETQ. The CDR3 DNA reads TGCGCCAGCAGCTTGGATCCAGGGATGGCTCAGCCCCAGCATTTT. This sequence encodes CASSLDPGMAQPQHF.